The clone carrying this T cell receptor beta chain was detected many times. Its antigen is as yet unknown. An end of the junction differs from the germline gene, which may be a read error. The germline V gene has CDR1 MNHEY and CDR2 SMNVEV (reference sequence). This CDR3 spans 16 amino acids. These data come from a study of T cells in Graves' hyperthyroidism and ophthalmopathy. Across 18 months, stable Graves' hyperthyroidism was marked by no progression to ophthalmopathy. In patients aged 18 to 65, hyperthyroidism was newly diagnosed, with duration under 2 months. Using RNA transcripts as the source, TCR beta CDR3 regions were amplified. The HTBI primer set drove a first-round RT-PCR of the TCR CDR3. TCRdb analysed the multiplex PCR reads with MiXCR anew, one entry per CDR3 protein. The repertoire consists of hundreds of thousands of distinct CDR3 sequences, with 13% to 15% occurring once and the leading ten covering 9.5% to 13%.

Findings of the study overall: In the blood, most expanded thyroid clonotypes above 0.001 appeared as well.

V gene TRBV27 combines with J gene TRBJ2-5; D tentatively fits TRBD1 or TRBD2 (5 bases each). The clonotype originates from a woman younger than 30 with Graves' hyperthyroidism. Sequenced material: blood. DNA of the CDR3: TGTGCCAGCAGTTCCTCCTCCCGGGGCGGCCAAGGGACCCAGTACTTC. Its translation: CASSSSSRGGQGTQYF.